This T cell receptor beta chain comes out of a study of blood T cell repertoires in COVID-19. About the research overall: The study drew acute and convalescent COVID-19 samples from the United States, Italy and Spain. PBMCs, B-cell-depleted T cells, or T cells provided the cDNA or gDNA that made up the material.

Per the study methods: Counts of nucleated cells, estimated from reference gene primer amplification, were obtained. Generated by immunoSEQ multiplex PCR, the TCRdb table keeps only in-frame clones and is missing some. The V and J calls and the clone size are those of that table, but D and trimming were determined from the DNA. The sample lists some 140,000 clones, about 72% seen once, with approximately 11% in the top ten. Germline assignment: CDR1 MNHNY and CDR2 SVGAGI (reference sequence). V was cut by 8 bases and J by 0 bases, with 8 bases left in between. The CDR3 runs 13 residues. Material for sequencing was peripheral blood. The rearrangement links TRBV6-6 to TRBJ1-3, with D unresolved. The sequence derives from a man aged 55 to 69 who had recovered from COVID-19. CDR3 bases: TGTGCCAGCCTCGCGAGCTCTGGAAACACCATATATTTT. Amino acids: CASLASSGNTIYF.